Listed below are T cell receptor beta chains from one sample, sequenced in a study of control samples from healthy donors and cancer patients. Produced via immunoSEQ multiplex PCR; TCRdb's table is partial and in-frame only. The table includes some 120,000 clones, 91% detected once. The source material was blood. The receptor set was obtained from a man aged 18 to 30 in good health. CDR3s include the opening cysteine and the closing phenylalanine or tryptophan. Each record gives: J gene, D gene, V gene, clone size, CDR3 protein, CDR3 DNA. The D gene is left open where the match is weak. Clone size appears in some rows only: once, few, many, or a class for an expanded clone.

TRBJ1-3 | . | TRBV30 | . | CVSRRGPNTIYF | TGTGTCTCCCGGCGGGGTCCAAACACCATATATTTT
TRBJ1-4 | . | TRBV5-1 | . | CASSLGTDNEKLFF | TGCGCCAGCAGCTTGGGGACAGATAATGAAAAACTGTTTTTT
TRBJ1-2 | . | TRBV3-1/TRBV3-2 | once | CASSRDARGGYTF | TGTGCCAGCAGCCGCGACGCTCGAGGTGGCTACACCTTC
TRBJ1-3 | TRBD1 | TRBV9 | . | CASSVRQGLSGNTIYF | TGTGCCAGCAGCGTCCGACAGGGCCTCTCTGGAAACACCATATATTTT
TRBJ2-1 | TRBD1 | TRBV5-5 | . | CASSFPGQGALSEQFF | TGTGCCAGCAGCTTTCCGGGACAGGGGGCTCTGAGTGAGCAGTTCTTC
TRBJ1-1 | . | TRBV3-1/TRBV3-2 | . | CASSQDEGYNMNTEAFF | TGTGCCAGCAGCCAAGATGAAGGGTACAACATGAACACTGAAGCTTTCTTT
TRBJ2-2 | TRBD2 | TRBV5-1 | . | CASSRISGGYTGELFF | TGCGCCAGCAGCAGAATTAGCGGGGGGTACACCGGGGAGCTGTTTTTT
TRBJ2-3 | TRBD2 | TRBV7-6 | once | CASSLEGTRNGDTQYF | TGTGCCAGCAGCTTAGAAGGGACTAGAAATGGCGATACGCAGTATTTT
TRBJ2-7 | . | TRBV30 | . | CAWVVGHAPSEQYF | TGTGCCTGGGTAGTAGGACACGCTCCCTCCGAGCAGTACTTC
TRBJ2-5 | TRBD2 | TRBV9 | . | CASSVAASGGAVSETQYF | TGTGCCAGCAGCGTAGCGGCTAGCGGGGGGGCCGTCTCGGAGACCCAGTACTTC
TRBJ1-3 | . | TRBV9 | few | CASSVGDPEDGNTIYF | TGTGCCAGCAGCGTAGGGGACCCGGAGGACGGAAACACCATATATTTT
TRBJ1-2 | . | TRBV5-6 | . | CASSSLGGGYTF | TGTGCCAGCAGCTCTCTGGGCGGGGGCTACACCTTC
TRBJ1-5 | . | TRBV2 | . | CASSEIQGYQPQHF | TGTGCCAGCAGTGAAATACAGGGCTATCAGCCCCAGCATTTT
TRBJ1-5 | . | TRBV2 | . | CASRPQGTIHQPQHF | TGTGCCAGCAGACCGCAGGGGACAATCCATCAGCCCCAGCATTTT
TRBJ1-4 | . | TRBV18 | . | CASSPRTASTNEKLFF | TGTGCCAGCTCGCCTCGGACGGCTTCAACTAATGAAAAACTGTTTTTT
TRBJ2-1 | . | TRBV6-5 | once | CASSRDPLEDNEQFF | TGTGCCAGCAGTAGGGACCCACTTGAAGACAATGAGCAGTTCTTC
TRBJ2-2 | TRBD1 | TRBV6-5 | . | CASGSTGVGSGELFF | TGTGCCAGCGGGTCAACAGGGGTGGGGTCCGGGGAGCTGTTTTTT
TRBJ2-5 | TRBD2 | TRBV5-6 | . | CASSFTSGGVETQYF | TGTGCCAGCAGCTTTACTAGCGGGGGGGTGGAGACCCAGTACTTC
TRBJ2-2 | TRBD1 | TRBV4-1 | . | CASSQETQGANTGELFF | TGCGCCAGCAGCCAAGAAACGCAGGGGGCGAACACCGGGGAGCTGTTTTTT
TRBJ2-7 | TRBD1 | TRBV5-1 | . | CASSLGTSGTEAYEQYF | TGCGCCAGCAGCTTGGGTACTTCCGGGACAGAAGCCTACGAGCAGTACTTC
TRBJ2-7 | . | TRBV6-5 | few | CASSHGLEATYEQYF | TGTGCCAGCAGCCACGGGTTAGAGGCCACCTACGAGCAGTACTTC
TRBJ1-5 | TRBD1 | TRBV29-1 | . | CSVAPGTGGSQPQHF | TGCAGCGTGGCCCCCGGGACAGGGGGCAGTCAGCCCCAGCATTTT
TRBJ1-2 | TRBD1 | TRBV10-2 | . | CASSPPGQGIDGYTF | TGCGCCAGCAGTCCCCCCGGACAGGGGATAGATGGCTACACCTTC
TRBJ2-1 | . | TRBV6-1 | . | CASSERVYEQFF | TGTGCCAGCAGTGAAAGAGTCTATGAGCAGTTCTTC
TRBJ1-2 | . | TRBV5-1 | once | CASSLLGDRSYGYTF | TGCGCCAGCAGCTTGTTGGGGGATAGAAGCTATGGCTACACCTTC
TRBJ2-2 | TRBD2 | TRBV3-1/TRBV3-2 | . | CASSQEARAGTGELFF | TGTGCCAGCAGCCAAGAAGCCCGAGCGGGGACCGGGGAGCTGTTTTTT
TRBJ2-1 | TRBD2 | TRBV9 | . | CASSPPPSGGQSYNEQFF | TGTGCCAGCAGCCCGCCCCCTAGCGGGGGCCAATCCTACAATGAGCAGTTCTTC
TRBJ2-1 | . | TRBV9 | . | CASSVRGVPYNEQFF | TGTGCCAGCAGCGTAAGGGGAGTCCCCTACAATGAGCAGTTCTTC
TRBJ1-2 | . | TRBV9 | . | CASSVQGNYGYTF | TGTGCCAGCAGCGTTCAGGGCAACTATGGCTACACCTTC
TRBJ2-7 | . | TRBV3-1/TRBV3-2 | few | CASCRGNEQYF | TGTGCCAGCTGCCGGGGCAACGAGCAGTACTTC
TRBJ1-1 | TRBD1 | TRBV7-6 | . | CASSAKRDRDIEAFF | TGTGCCAGCAGCGCCAAACGGGACAGGGACATTGAAGCTTTCTTT
TRBJ1-1 | TRBD1 | TRBV5-1 | . | CASSLGRPGQRMDTEAFF | TGCGCCAGCAGCTTGGGGAGGCCGGGACAGAGAATGGACACTGAAGCTTTCTTT
TRBJ2-5 | . | TRBV6-5 | . | CASGSGLQETQYF | TGTGCCAGCGGATCGGGACTCCAAGAGACCCAGTACTTC
TRBJ2-1 | . | TRBV24-1 | . | CATSDSDNEQFF | TGTGCCACCAGTGATTCCGACAATGAGCAGTTCTTC
TRBJ1-2 | . | TRBV5-1 | . | CASSLDADGYTF | TGCGCCAGCAGCTTGGATGCCGATGGCTACACCTTC
TRBJ1-6 | . | TRBV24-1 | few | CATSEAAENSPLHF | TGTGCCACCAGTGAGGCAGCGGAAAATTCACCCCTCCACTTT
TRBJ2-5 | TRBD2 | TRBV9 | . | CASSVVPGRGQETQYF | TGTGCCAGCAGCGTAGTCCCAGGGAGGGGCCAAGAGACCCAGTACTTC
TRBJ2-5 | TRBD2 | TRBV30 | . | CAWSGTRGGKETQYF | TGTGCCTGGAGTGGTACTCGCGGGGGGAAAGAGACCCAGTACTTC
TRBJ1-1 | . | TRBV4-1 | . | CASSYGRRDTEAFF | TGCGCCAGCAGCTACGGACGGAGGGACACTGAAGCTTTCTTT
TRBJ2-7 | . | TRBV11-1 | many | CASSLAGEQYF | TGTGCCAGCAGCTTGGCCGGCGAGCAGTACTTC